This T cell receptor (beta chain) originates from a study of cytomegalovirus exposure and HLA in healthy donors. About the research overall: Samples from HLA-typed donors yielded approximately 80 million unique TCRs in an early data release.

Between the trimmed V and J ends, which lost 1 base and 6 bases, there was a span of 18 bases. Germline CDR1 and CDR2: LGHNA and YSLEER. CDR3 size: 17 residues. Study-level findings and limits: The sole available immune exposure information was CMV serostatus.

Remarks on this clone: Its antigen is not identified.

PCR was performed using 60 Vbeta and 13 Jbeta primers. Some clones are missing from TCRdb's copy, which holds only in-frame ones; the method was immunoSEQ multiplex PCR. The profile shows some 95,000 clones, about four fifths of them singletons. The genes are TRBV4-3 and TRBJ1-4, with D possibly matching TRBD1 (6 bases). The clonotype comes from a woman aged 40 to 50 in good health and CMV-seronegative. Sequencing was performed on PBMCs. The CDR3 loop is CASSQVGRGGRDEKLFF. The CDR3 nucleotides are TGCGCCAGCAGCCAAGTCGGTCGAGGGGGAAGGGATGAAAAACTGTTTTTT.